The clone carrying this TCR beta chain was picked up many times. Germline CDR1 is SQVTM and CDR2 is ANQGSEA. This CDR3 comprises 16 residues. V dropped 3 bases and J dropped 0 bases, with 17 bases sitting between them. The data are from a study of identical twins. Via MiXCR, TCRdb re-called the 5' RACE reads, giving one row per CDR3 protein. The sample consists of over 250,000 distinct CDR3 sequences, over 8.5% of them appearing once. In addition, the sample was reused for a study of yellow fever vaccine responses in identical twins.

The chain links TRBV29-1 to TRBJ1-2; D is uncertain. This receptor was identified in a woman between 18 and 30 years old in good health. Sequencing input: CD8+ T cells sorted from blood. CDR3 loop: CSVDDLDGIANYGYTF. For the CDR3, the DNA is TGCAGCGTTGACGACTTGGACGGAATCGCTAACTATGGCTACACCTTC.